The following is a T cell receptor beta chain sequence with its context. The CDR3 has 12 residues. The germline V and J ends were trimmed by 10 bases and 7 bases, with 17 bases remaining between them. The germline gives CDR1 MDHEN, CDR2 SYDVKM. The time point is: baseline, week 1 (first vaccination visit). Treatment defined: pre-vaccination baseline after standard-of-care therapy. This entry is derived from a study of a mutant IDH1 vaccine in newly diagnosed glioma. Sequencing was performed with immunoSEQ multiplex PCR; in TCRdb, only in-frame clones are kept and a portion is missing. Of some 100,000 clones listed, approximately 83% were seen once; the top ten hold roughly 7.1%.

This material consisted of PBMCs, taken from a glioma patient treated with radiotherapy, temozolomide or both. This TCR was recovered from a woman between 45 and 65 years old with glioma. The chain has TRBV28 and TRBJ2-7; TRBD2 might be the D (6 bases). In DNA, the CDR3 is TGTGCCACAGCGGGCCCCCGGCGAGAGCAGTACTTC. Translated: CATAGPRREQYF.